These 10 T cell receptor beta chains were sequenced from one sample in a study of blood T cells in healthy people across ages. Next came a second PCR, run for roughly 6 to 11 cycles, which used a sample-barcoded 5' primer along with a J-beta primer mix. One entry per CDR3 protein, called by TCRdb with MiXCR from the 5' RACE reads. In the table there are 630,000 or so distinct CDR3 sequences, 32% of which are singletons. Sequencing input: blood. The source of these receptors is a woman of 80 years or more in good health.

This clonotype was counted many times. The CDR3 loop is CSASPPGEAHIVGYTF. The CDR3 DNA sequence: TGCAGTGCCAGCCCGCCGGGGGAGGCCCACATAGTGGGCTACACCTTC. The chain carries TRBV20-1 and TRBJ1-2, with D perhaps TRBD1 (5 bases). Deletions cut 6 bases from V and 8 bases from J, with 28 bases between. The germline CDR1 and CDR2 sequences are DFQATT and SNEGSKA (reference sequence). CDR3 size: 16 residues.

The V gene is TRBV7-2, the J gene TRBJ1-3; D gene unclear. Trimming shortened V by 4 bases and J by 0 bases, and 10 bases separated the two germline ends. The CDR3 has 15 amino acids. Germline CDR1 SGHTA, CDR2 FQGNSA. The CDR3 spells CASSSDGSSGNTIYF. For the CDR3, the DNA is TGTGCCAGCAGCTCGGACGGGAGCTCTGGAAACACCATATATTTT. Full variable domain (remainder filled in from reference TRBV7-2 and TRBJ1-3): GAGVSQSPSNKVTEKGKDVELRCDPISGHTALYWYRQSLGQGLEFLIYFQGNSAPDKSGLPSDRFSAERTGGSVSTLTIQRTQQEDSAVYLCASSSDGSSGNTIYFGEGSWLTVV.

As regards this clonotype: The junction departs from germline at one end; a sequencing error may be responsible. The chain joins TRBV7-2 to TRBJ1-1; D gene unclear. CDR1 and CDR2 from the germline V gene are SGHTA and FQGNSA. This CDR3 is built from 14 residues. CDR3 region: CAGSLTMMEGKAFF. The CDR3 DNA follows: TGTGCCGGCAGCCTAACTATGATGGAAGGTAAAGCTTTCTTT.

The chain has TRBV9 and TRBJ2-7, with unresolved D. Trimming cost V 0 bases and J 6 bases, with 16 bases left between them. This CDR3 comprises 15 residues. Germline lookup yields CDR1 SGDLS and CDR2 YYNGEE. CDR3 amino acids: CASSVDGRPVLEQYF. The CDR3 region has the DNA TGTGCCAGCAGCGTAGATGGCAGGCCAGTCCTCGAGCAGTACTTC.

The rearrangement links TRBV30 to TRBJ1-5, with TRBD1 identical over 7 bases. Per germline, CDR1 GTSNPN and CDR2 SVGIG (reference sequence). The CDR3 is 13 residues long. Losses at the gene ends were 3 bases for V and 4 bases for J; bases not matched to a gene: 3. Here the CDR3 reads CAWRRGPNQPQHF. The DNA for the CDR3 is TGTGCCTGGAGAAGGGGGCCTAATCAGCCCCAGCATTTT.

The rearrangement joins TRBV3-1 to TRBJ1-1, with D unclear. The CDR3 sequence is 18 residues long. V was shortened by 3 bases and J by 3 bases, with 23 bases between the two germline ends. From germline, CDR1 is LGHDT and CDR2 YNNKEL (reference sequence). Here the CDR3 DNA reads TGTGCCAGCAGCCAGAACCCGCGCCAGTTTTTTTGGGACACTGAAGCTTTCTTT. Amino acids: CASSQNPRQFFWDTEAFF. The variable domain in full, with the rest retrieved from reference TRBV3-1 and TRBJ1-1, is DTAVSQTPKYLVTQMGNDKSIKCEQNLGHDTMYWYKQDSKKFLKIMFSYNNKELIINETVPNRFSPKSPDKAHLNLHINSLELGDSAVYFCASSQNPRQFFWDTEAFFGQGTRLTVV.

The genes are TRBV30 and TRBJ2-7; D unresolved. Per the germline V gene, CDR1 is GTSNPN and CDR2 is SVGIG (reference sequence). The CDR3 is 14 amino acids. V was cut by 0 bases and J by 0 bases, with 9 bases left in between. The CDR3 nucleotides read TGTGCCTGGAGTGTGGGCCACGGCTCCTACGAGCAGTACTTC. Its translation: CAWSVGHGSYEQYF.

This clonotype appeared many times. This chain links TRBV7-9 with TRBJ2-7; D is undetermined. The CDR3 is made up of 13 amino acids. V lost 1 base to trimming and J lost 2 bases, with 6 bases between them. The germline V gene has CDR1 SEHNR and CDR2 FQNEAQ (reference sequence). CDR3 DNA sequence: TGTGCCAGCAGCTTAGTTGCGACCTACGAGCAGTACTTC. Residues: CASSLVATYEQYF.

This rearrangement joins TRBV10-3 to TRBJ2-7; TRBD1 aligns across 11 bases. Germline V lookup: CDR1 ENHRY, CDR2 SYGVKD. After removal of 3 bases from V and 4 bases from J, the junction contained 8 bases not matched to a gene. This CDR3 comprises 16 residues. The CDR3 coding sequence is TGTGCCATCAGTGACCCCCGGGACAGGGGGAATTACGAGCAGTACTTC. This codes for CAISDPRDRGNYEQYF.

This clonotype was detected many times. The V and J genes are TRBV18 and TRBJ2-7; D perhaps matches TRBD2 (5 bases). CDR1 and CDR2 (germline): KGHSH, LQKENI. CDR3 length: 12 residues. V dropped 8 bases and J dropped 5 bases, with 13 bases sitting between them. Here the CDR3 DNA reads TGTGCCAGCAGTCCCCGGCGGGACGAGCAGTACTTC. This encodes CASSPRRDEQYF.